Listed below are T cell receptor beta chains from one sample, sequenced in a study of PD-L1 blockade in urothelial cancer. Measured with immunoSEQ multiplex PCR; TCRdb has only the in-frame clones, and not every one. The table includes around 45,000 clones, about 91% detected once. Source: PBMCs, taken around atezolizumab (anti-PD-L1) treatment. Receptors were obtained from a man older than 75 with urothelial cancer. Both conserved end residues are part of each CDR3. Fields, in order: V gene, CDR3 length, D gene, clone size, J gene, CDR3 DNA, CDR3 protein. The D gene is left open where the match is weak. Size values are once, few and many counts, or a class for expanded clones, and some rows have none.

TRBV5-4	15	TRBD2	-	TRBJ2-5	TGTGCCAGCAGCGCGACTAGCGGGTCACAAGAGACCCAGTACTTC	CASSATSGSQETQYF
TRBV28	17	-	-	TRBJ1-2	TGTGCCAGTCAGGGATCCCCCGGCGACGGAGATAACTATGGCTACACCTTC	CASQGSPGDGDNYGYTF
TRBV9	14	-	-	TRBJ2-1	TGTGCCAGCGCGGGGGCGGGAGCTGGAAATGAGCAGTTCTTC	CASAGAGAGNEQFF
TRBV2	15	TRBD2	-	TRBJ2-2	TGTGCCAGCAGTGGAGCGGGAGCCCACACCGGGGAGCTGTTTTTT	CASSGAGAHTGELFF
TRBV19	16	TRBD1	-	TRBJ2-2	TGTGCCAGTACCGTGACAGGGCCTTCGAACACCGGGGAGCTGTTTTTT	CASTVTGPSNTGELFF
TRBV2	15	TRBD1	-	TRBJ1-5	TGTGCCAGCAGAGCCGACAGGGGCGTGGATCAGCCCCAGCATTTT	CASRADRGVDQPQHF
TRBV5-4	16	TRBD2	-	TRBJ2-3	TGTGCCAGCAGCCCCAGCGGGAACCAAGTCACAGATACGCAGTATTTT	CASSPSGNQVTDTQYF
TRBV19	14	TRBD1	-	TRBJ2-7	TGTGCCAGTAGTATCCGGGACAGACTATACGAGCAGTACTTC	CASSIRDRLYEQYF
TRBV7-9	16	TRBD1	-	TRBJ2-2	TGTGCCAGCAGCTTTCGACAGGGGGCGAACACCGGGGAGCTGTTTTTT	CASSFRQGANTGELFF
TRBV5-1	15	TRBD2	-	TRBJ2-7	TGCGCCAGCAGCGCAGGACTAGCGGGAGCCTACGAGCAGTACTTC	CASSAGLAGAYEQYF
TRBV12-5	13	-	-	TRBJ2-3	TGTGCTAGTGGTTTGTCAGGGACAGATACGCAGTATTTT	CASGLSGTDTQYF
TRBV5-1	14	TRBD1	-	TRBJ2-5	TGCGCCAGCAGCTTGGGACAGGGGAAAGAGACCCAGTACTTC	CASSLGQGKETQYF
TRBV5-4	14	TRBD2	-	TRBJ2-7	TGTGCCAGCAGTCGGAGACTAGCGCCGTACGAGCAGTACTTC	CASSRRLAPYEQYF
TRBV11-2	16	TRBD2	-	TRBJ2-5	TGTGCCAGCAGCTTAGTCGGTAGCGGGACGCAAGAGACCCAGTACTTC	CASSLVGSGTQETQYF
TRBV5-8	17	TRBD2	once	TRBJ2-5	TGTGCCAGCAGCTTGTACGGGGGACTAGCGGGTCAAGAGACCCAGTACTTC	CASSLYGGLAGQETQYF
TRBV6-1	12	-	-	TRBJ2-7	TGTGCCAGCAGTGTAAGGGGTTACGAGCAGTACTTC	CASSVRGYEQYF
TRBV5-1	15	TRBD2	-	TRBJ2-7	TGCGCCAGCAGCCCCCGGCTAGCGGGGGCCTACGAGCAGTACTTC	CASSPRLAGAYEQYF
TRBV9	17	TRBD2	-	TRBJ2-3	TGTGCCAGCAGCGTAGGTCCGGGAGGGCCAGGGACAGATACGCAGTATTTT	CASSVGPGGPGTDTQYF
TRBV19	14	-	-	TRBJ1-2	TGTGCCAGTAGTATAGACAGGACATTCTATGGCTACACCTTC	CASSIDRTFYGYTF
TRBV2	12	TRBD2	-	TRBJ2-5	TGTGCCAGCAGACTAGCGGGGGAGACCCAGTACTTC	CASRLAGETQYF
TRBV10-2	15	TRBD2	-	TRBJ2-3	TGCGCCAGCAGCGGGGGGACTGAAAGCACAGATACGCAGTATTTT	CASSGGTESTDTQYF
TRBV2	14	TRBD1	-	TRBJ1-2	TGTGCCAGCAGTTACTTGAACCCAGGGGGCGGCTACACCTTC	CASSYLNPGGGYTF
TRBV7-9	14	TRBD1	-	TRBJ1-2	TGTGCCAGCAGCTTATCAGGGGGTGACTATGGCTACACCTTC	CASSLSGGDYGYTF
TRBV11-2	14	-	-	TRBJ2-3	TGTGCCAGCAGCTTAGTGCGTCTTGGAGATACGCAGTATTTT	CASSLVRLGDTQYF
TRBV6-6	14	-	once	TRBJ1-2	TGTGCCAGCAGTCAATTGACAGCTAACTATGGCTACACCTTC	CASSQLTANYGYTF
TRBV30	14	-	-	TRBJ1-1	TGTGCCTGGAGCGTGTTAAGGGGGAACACTGAAGCTTTCTTT	CAWSVLRGNTEAFF
TRBV15	16	-	-	TRBJ2-6	TGTGCCACCAGCAGCGGCAGGCGCTCTGGGGCCAACGTCCTGACTTTC	CATSSGRRSGANVLTF
TRBV5-6	15	TRBD2	-	TRBJ2-6	TGTGCCAGCACCGGCGGGGGGTCTGGGGCCAACGTCCTGACTTTC	CASTGGGSGANVLTF
TRBV6-1	16	-	few	TRBJ1-5	TGTGCCAGCAGTGGCGGGACGCCAAGAACCAATCAGCCCCAGCATTTT	CASSGGTPRTNQPQHF
TRBV5-4	15	-	once	TRBJ2-7	TGTGCCAGCAGTAAATTGACAGCCTCACCATACGAGCAGTACTTC	CASSKLTASPYEQYF
TRBV5-1	16	TRBD2	-	TRBJ2-5	TGCGCCAGCAGCGGACTTAGCGGGAGGGCCCAAGAGACCCAGTACTTC	CASSGLSGRAQETQYF
TRBV30	15	-	-	TRBJ1-3	TGTGCCTGGGCTAGAGAGGCTTTCTCTGGAAACACCATATATTTT	CAWAREAFSGNTIYF
TRBV18	16	TRBD1	-	TRBJ2-7	TGTGCCAGCTCACCAAGGGACAGGGGGCAATCGGCCGAGCAGTACTTC	CASSPRDRGQSAEQYF
TRBV27	13	TRBD2	-	TRBJ2-7	TGTGCCAGTCGGGGGACTAGCAGATACGAGCAGTACTTC	CASRGTSRYEQYF
TRBV21-1	18	-	-	TRBJ2-1	TGTGCCAGCAAGGGCCATCAAGGCAGAGGAAGAGGGTACAATGAGCAGTTCTTC	CASKGHQGRGRGYNEQFF
TRBV27	15	-	-	TRBJ1-2	TGTGCCAGCAGTCCACAGGGAACCCCTAACTATGGCTACACCTTC	CASSPQGTPNYGYTF
TRBV5-6	16	TRBD1	-	TRBJ2-3	TGTGCCAGCAGCGGCGCCGGGACAGGGGCCACAGATACGCAGTATTTT	CASSGAGTGATDTQYF
TRBV4-2	22	TRBD2	-	TRBJ2-7	TGTGCCAGCAGCCAAGATACTAATGGACTAGCGGGATCGAGCGGAAGATCCTACGAGCAGTACTTC	CASSQDTNGLAGSSGRSYEQYF
TRBV6-4	19	-	-	TRBJ1-5	TGTGCCAGCAGTGACCCACCGGACACCCCGGTCGATAGCAATCAGCCCCAGCATTTT	CASSDPPDTPVDSNQPQHF
TRBV18	15	-	-	TRBJ2-2	TGTGCCAGCTCACCACAGCCAGGGGACACCGGGGAGCTGTTTTTT	CASSPQPGDTGELFF
TRBV19	17	TRBD2	-	TRBJ2-7	TGTGCCATCCCAAGGACTAGCGGCTATAAAAGCTCCTACGAGCAGTACTTC	CAIPRTSGYKSSYEQYF
TRBV5-1	17	TRBD1	-	TRBJ2-1	TGCGCCAGCAGCTTGATCGGCACAGGGGGAACCCACAATGAGCAGTTCTTC	CASSLIGTGGTHNEQFF
TRBV28	16	TRBD1	-	TRBJ1-5	TGTGCCAGCAGTTGGACAGGGGGCTTTAGCAATCAGCCCCAGCATTTT	CASSWTGGFSNQPQHF
TRBV7-2	14	-	once	TRBJ1-1	TGTGCCAGCAGCTTACAGGGAATTAACACTGAAGCTTTCTTT	CASSLQGINTEAFF
TRBV11-2	12	-	-	TRBJ2-1	TGTGCCAGCAGCTCCATCGGTAATGAGCAGTTCTTC	CASSSIGNEQFF
TRBV2	14	TRBD2	-	TRBJ2-1	TGTGCCAGCAAAACCGGGACTAGCCTCGTGGAGCAGTTCTTC	CASKTGTSLVEQFF
TRBV6-5	15	TRBD2	-	TRBJ2-1	TGTGCCAGCAGGCAGATGACTAGCGGATACAATGAGCAGTTCTTC	CASRQMTSGYNEQFF
TRBV5-1	16	-	-	TRBJ1-1	TGCGCCAGCAGCTTGGTCGGGCAGGGGATTGGCACTGAAGCTTTCTTT	CASSLVGQGIGTEAFF
TRBV5-1	14	TRBD1	-	TRBJ1-2	TGCGCCAGCAGGACCGGACAGGGATCCTATGGCTACACCTTC	CASRTGQGSYGYTF
TRBV6-5	14	-	-	TRBJ2-7	TGTGCCAGCAGTCCCGACAGTCCACCCTACGAGCAGTACTTC	CASSPDSPPYEQYF
TRBV7-2	14	-	-	TRBJ1-3	TGTGCCAGCACCTCGGACAGAGCTGGAAACACCATATATTTT	CASTSDRAGNTIYF
TRBV27	12	-	once	TRBJ2-7	TGTGCCAGCAGTTTCCGTTCCGGTCGCCAGTACTTC	CASSFRSGRQYF